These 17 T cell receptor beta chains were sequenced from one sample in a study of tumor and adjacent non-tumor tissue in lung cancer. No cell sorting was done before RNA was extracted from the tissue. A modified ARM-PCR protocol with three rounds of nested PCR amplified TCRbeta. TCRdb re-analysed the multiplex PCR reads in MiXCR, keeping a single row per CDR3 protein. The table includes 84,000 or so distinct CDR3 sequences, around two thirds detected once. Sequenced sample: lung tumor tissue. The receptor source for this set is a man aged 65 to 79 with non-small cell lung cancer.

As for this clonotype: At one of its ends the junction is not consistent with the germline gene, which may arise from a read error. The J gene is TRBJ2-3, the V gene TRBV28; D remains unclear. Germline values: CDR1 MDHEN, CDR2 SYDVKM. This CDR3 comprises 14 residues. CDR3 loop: CASRPLPSTDTQCF. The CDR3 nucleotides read TGTGCCAGCAGACCCCTCCCGAGCACAGATACGCAGTGTTTT.

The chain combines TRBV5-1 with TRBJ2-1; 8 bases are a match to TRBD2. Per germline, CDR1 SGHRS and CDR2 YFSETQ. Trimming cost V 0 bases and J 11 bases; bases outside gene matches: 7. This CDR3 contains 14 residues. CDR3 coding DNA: TGCGCCAGCAGCTTGGGTGGGACTAGGGGTAAGCAGTTCTTC. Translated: CASSLGGTRGKQFF. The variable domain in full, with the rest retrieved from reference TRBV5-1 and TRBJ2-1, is KAGVTQTPRYLIKTRGQQVTLSCSPISGHRSVSWYQQTPGQGLQFLFEYFSETQRNKGNFPGRFSGRQFSNSRSEMNVSTLELGDSALYLCASSLGGTRGKQFFGPGTRLTVL.

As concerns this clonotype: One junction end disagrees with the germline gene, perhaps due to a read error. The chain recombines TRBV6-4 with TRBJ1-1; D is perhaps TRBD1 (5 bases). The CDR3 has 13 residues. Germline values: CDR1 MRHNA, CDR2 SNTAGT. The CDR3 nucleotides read TGTGTCAGCACCTTAGATTTTCTGGGACCAGCTTTCTTT. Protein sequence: CVSTLDFLGPAFF.

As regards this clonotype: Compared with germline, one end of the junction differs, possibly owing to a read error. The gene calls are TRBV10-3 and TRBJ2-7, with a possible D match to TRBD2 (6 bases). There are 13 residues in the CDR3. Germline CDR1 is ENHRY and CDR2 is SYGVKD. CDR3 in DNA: TGTGCCGTCAGACTAGTGGGAAGCTACGAGCAGTACTTC. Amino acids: CAVRLVGSYEQYF.

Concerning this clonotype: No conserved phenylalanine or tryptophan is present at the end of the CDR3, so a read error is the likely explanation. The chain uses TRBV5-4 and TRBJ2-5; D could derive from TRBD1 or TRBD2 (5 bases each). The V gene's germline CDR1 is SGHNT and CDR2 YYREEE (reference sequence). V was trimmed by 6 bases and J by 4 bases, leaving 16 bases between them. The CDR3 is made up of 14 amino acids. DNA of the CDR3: TGTGCCAGCAACCTGGGGCTGGCGGGAGAGACCCAGTACCTC. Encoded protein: CASNLGLAGETQYL.

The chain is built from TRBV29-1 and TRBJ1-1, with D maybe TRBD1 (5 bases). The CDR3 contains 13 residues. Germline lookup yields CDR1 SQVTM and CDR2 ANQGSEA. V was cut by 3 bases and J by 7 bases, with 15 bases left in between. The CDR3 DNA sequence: TGCAGCGTTGATGGGGCTTGGATCATTGAAGCTTTCTTT. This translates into CSVDGAWIIEAFF.

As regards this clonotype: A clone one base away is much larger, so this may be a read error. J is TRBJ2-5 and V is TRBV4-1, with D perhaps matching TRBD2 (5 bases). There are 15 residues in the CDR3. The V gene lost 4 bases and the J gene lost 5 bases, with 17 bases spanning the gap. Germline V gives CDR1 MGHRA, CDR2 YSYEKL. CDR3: CASSPQDDGVETQYF. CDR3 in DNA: TGCGCCAGCAGCCCGCAAGATGACGGGGTCGAGACCCAGTACTTC.

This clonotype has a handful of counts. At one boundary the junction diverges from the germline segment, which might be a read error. This CDR3 is CASSTGLTGGSGTQYF. The DNA of the CDR3 is TGTGCCAGCAGCACGGGACTAACGGGGGGGTCGGGTACGCAGTACTTT. The rearrangement links TRBV11-2 to TRBJ2-3; 8 bases agree with TRBD2. The CDR3 is 16 residues long. Germline V CDR1 and CDR2: SGHAT, FQNNGV.

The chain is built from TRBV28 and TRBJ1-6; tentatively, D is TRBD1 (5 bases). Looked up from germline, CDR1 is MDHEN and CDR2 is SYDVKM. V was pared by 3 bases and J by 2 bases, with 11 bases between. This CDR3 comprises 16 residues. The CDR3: CASSFPGSTYNSPLHF. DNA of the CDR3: TGTGCCAGCAGTTTCCCAGGGAGTACCTATAATTCACCCCTCCACTTT. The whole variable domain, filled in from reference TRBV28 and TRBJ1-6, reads DVKVTQSSRYLVKRTGEKVFLECVQDMDHENMFWYRQDPGLGLRLIYFSYDVKMKEKGDIPEGYSVSREKKERFSLILESASTNQTSMYLCASSFPGSTYNSPLHFGNGTRLTVT.

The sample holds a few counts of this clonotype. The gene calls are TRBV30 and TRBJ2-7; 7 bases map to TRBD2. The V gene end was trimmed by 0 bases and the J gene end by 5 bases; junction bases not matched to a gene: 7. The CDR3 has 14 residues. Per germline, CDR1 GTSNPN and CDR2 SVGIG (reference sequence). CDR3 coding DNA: TGTGCCTGGAGTGTGGGAGGGACGGGCCACGAGCAGTACTTC. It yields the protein CAWSVGGTGHEQYF.

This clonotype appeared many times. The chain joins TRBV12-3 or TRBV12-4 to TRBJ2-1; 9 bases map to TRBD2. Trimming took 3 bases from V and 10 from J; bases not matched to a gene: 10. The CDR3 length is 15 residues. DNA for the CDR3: TGTGCCAGCAGTTTTGGGCGGGGGGGCCTCGGGGAGCAGTTCTTC. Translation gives CASSFGRGGLGEQFF.

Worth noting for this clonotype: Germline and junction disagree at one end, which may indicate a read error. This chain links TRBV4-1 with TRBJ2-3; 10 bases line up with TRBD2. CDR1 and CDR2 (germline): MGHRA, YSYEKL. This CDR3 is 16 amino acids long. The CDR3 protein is CSSSQRASGRADTQYF. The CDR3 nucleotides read TGCTCCAGTAGCCAGCGGGCAAGCGGGAGGGCAGATACGCAGTATTTT.

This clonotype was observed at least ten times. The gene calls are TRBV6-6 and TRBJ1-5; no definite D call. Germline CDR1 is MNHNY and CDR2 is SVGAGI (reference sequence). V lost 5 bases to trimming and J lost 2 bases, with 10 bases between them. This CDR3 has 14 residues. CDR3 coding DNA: TGTGCCAGCAGTCCTTCTATGGGCAATCAGCCCCAGCATTTT. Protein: CASSPSMGNQPQHF.

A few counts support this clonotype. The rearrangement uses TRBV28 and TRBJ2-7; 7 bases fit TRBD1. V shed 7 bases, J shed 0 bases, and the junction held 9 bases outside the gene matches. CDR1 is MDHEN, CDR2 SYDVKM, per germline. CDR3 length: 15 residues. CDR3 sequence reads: CASTITGVLSYEQYF. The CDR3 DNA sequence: TGTGCCAGCACGATAACAGGGGTTCTCTCCTACGAGCAGTACTTC.

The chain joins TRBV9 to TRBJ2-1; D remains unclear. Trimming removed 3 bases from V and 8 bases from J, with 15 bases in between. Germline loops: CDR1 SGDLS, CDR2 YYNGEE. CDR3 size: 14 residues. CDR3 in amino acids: CASSANLGWDEQFF. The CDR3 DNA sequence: TGTGCCAGCAGCGCAAACCTCGGATGGGATGAGCAGTTCTTC.

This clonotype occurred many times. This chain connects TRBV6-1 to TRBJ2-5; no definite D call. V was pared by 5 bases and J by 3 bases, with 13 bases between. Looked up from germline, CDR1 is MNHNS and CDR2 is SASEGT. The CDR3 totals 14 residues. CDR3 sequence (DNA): TGTGCCAGCAGTTTTCAAATCGGCGAAGAGACCCAGTACTTC. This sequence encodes CASSFQIGEETQYF.

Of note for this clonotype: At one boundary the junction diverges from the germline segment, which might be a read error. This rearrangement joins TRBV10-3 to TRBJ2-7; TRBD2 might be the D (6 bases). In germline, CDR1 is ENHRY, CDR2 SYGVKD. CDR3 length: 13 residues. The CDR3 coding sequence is TGTGCCATCAGGCCGGGGGTAACCCACGAACAGTACTTC. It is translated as CAIRPGVTHEQYF.